This T cell receptor beta chain was found in a study of molecular identifiers for immune sequencing clone quantification. Both previously described methods and listed TCR primers were employed to make bulk TCR libraries. TCRdb reprocessed the PCR reads with MiXCR, giving one entry per CDR3 protein. The data show under 9,500 distinct CDR3 sequences, roughly 30% seen once. The V gene's germline CDR1 is SGHRS and CDR2 YFSETQ. CDR3 length equals 17 residues. The junction had 8 bases not matched to a gene; V was cut back by 0 bases and J by 4 bases. The specimen sequenced was naive CD8+ T cells from blood, with Jurkat cell RNA spiked in. Subset meaning: FACS-sorted CD8+CD4-CCR7+CD45RA+ naive T cells. This TCR came from a human donor in good health. Some libraries in this study had Jurkat cell RNA spiked in. The chain recombines TRBV5-1 with TRBJ1-1; TRBD1 matches 11 bases. The CDR3 nucleotides read TGCGCCAGCAGCTTGGAAGGGGCTGGGACAGGGGGCACTGAAGCTTTCTTT. It is translated as CASSLEGAGTGGTEAFF.